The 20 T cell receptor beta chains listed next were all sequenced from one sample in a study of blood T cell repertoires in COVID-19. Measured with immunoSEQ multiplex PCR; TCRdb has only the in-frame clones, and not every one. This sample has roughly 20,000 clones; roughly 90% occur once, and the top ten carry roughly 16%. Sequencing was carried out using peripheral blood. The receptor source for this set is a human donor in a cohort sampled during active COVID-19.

The CDR3 protein is CASSQEHRGWTDTQYF. In DNA, the CDR3 is TGTGCCAGCAGCCAAGAGCACCGAGGATGGACAGATACGCAGTATTTT. The chain links TRBV3-1 (or the pseudogene TRBV3-2) to TRBJ2-3; D is unclear. Deletions cut 0 bases from V and 3 bases from J, with 13 bases between. The CDR3 sequence is 16 residues long. The germline V gene has CDR1 LGHDT and CDR2 YNNKEL (reference sequence).

As DNA, the CDR3 is TGTGCCAGCAGTTTACCAGCCCCGGAGCGGGGGACTTACAATGAGCAGTTCTTC. It encodes CASSLPAPERGTYNEQFF. V is TRBV27 and J is TRBJ2-1; 8 bases align to TRBD2. CDR1 and CDR2 from the germline V gene are MNHEY and SMNVEV (reference sequence). V lost 2 bases and J lost 4; bases outside the gene matches: 13. This CDR3 contains 18 residues.

For the CDR3, the DNA is TGCGCCAGCAGCTTGGCCACCCAGGGGAGCACCGGGGAGCTGTTTTTT. Translating it yields CASSLATQGSTGELFF. The rearrangement links TRBV5-1 to TRBJ2-2, with D maybe TRBD1 (6 bases). The germline V and J ends were trimmed by 0 bases and 4 bases, with 13 bases remaining between them. The CDR3 is 16 residues long. Per germline, CDR1 SGHRS and CDR2 YFSETQ.

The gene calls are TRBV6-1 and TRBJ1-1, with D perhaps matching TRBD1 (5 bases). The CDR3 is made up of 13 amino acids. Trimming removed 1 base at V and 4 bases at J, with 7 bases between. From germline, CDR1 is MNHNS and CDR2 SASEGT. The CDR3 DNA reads TGTGCCAGCAGTGAAGGGAGGGGCACTGAAGCTTTCTTT. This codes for CASSEGRGTEAFF.

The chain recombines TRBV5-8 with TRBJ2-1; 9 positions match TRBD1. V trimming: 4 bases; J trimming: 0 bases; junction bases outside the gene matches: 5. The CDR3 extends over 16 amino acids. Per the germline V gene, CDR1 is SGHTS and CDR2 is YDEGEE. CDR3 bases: TGTGCCAGCAGCCAGATGACAGGGGGCTCCTACAATGAGCAGTTCTTC. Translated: CASSQMTGGSYNEQFF.

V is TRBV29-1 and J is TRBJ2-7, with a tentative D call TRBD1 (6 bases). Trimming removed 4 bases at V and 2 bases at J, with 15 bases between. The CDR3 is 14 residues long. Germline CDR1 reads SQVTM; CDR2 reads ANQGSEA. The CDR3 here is CSVAPRDTTYEQYF. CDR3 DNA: TGCAGCGTTGCCCCCCGGGACACAACCTACGAGCAGTACTTC.

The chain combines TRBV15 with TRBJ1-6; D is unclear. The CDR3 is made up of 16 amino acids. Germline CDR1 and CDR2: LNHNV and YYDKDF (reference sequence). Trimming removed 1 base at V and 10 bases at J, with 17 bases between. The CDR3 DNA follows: TGTGCCACCAGCAGAGGAAAAGAATCCCCGAGATCACCCCTCCACTTT. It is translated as CATSRGKESPRSPLHF.

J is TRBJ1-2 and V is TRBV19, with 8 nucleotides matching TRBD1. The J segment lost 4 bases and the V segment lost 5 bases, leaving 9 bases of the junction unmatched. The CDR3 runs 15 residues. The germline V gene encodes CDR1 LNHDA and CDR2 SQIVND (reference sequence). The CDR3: CASSSQDRALYGYTF. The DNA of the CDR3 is TGTGCCAGTAGTTCCCAGGACAGGGCTCTCTATGGCTACACCTTC.

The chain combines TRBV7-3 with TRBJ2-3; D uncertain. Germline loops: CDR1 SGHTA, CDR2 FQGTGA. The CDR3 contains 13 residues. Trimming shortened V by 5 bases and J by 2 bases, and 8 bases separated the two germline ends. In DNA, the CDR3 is TGTGCCAGCAGCCAATCATTCACAGATACGCAGTATTTT. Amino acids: CASSQSFTDTQYF.

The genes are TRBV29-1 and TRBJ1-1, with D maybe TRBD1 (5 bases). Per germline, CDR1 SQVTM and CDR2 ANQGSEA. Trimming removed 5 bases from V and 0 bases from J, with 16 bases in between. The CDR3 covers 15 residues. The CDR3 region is CSVSELTEMNTEAFF. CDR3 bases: TGCAGCGTTAGCGAGCTGACAGAAATGAACACTGAAGCTTTCTTT.

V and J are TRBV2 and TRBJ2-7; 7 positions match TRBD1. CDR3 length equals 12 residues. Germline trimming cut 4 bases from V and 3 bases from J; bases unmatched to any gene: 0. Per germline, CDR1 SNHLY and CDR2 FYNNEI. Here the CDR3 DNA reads TGTGCCAGCAGTGGGGACAGCTACGAGCAGTACTTC. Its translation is CASSGDSYEQYF.

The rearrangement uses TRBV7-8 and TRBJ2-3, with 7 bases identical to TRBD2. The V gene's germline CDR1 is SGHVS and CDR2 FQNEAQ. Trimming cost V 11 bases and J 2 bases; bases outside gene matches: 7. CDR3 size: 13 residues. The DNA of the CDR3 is TGTGCCGTGGGGGAGGGGAACACAGATACGCAGTATTTT. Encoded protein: CAVGEGNTDTQYF.

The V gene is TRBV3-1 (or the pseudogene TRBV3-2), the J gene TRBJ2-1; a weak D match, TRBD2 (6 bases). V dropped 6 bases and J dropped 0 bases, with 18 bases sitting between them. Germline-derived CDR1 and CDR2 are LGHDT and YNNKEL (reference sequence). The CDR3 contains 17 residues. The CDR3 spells CASRDRSGLSSYNEQFF. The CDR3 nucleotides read TGTGCCAGCAGGGACCGGTCGGGACTCTCCTCCTACAATGAGCAGTTCTTC.

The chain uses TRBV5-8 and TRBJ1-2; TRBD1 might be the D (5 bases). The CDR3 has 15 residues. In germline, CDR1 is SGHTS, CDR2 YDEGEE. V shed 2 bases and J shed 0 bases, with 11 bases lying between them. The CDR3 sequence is CASSFDSWSNYGYTF. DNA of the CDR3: TGTGCCAGCAGCTTCGACAGTTGGTCTAACTATGGCTACACCTTC. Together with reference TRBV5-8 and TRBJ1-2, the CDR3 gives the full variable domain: EAGVTQSPTHLIKTRGQQATLRCSPISGHTSVYWYQQALGLGLQFLLWYDEGEERNRGNFPPRFSGRQFPNYSSELNVNALELEDSALYLCASSFDSWSNYGYTFGSGTRLTVV.

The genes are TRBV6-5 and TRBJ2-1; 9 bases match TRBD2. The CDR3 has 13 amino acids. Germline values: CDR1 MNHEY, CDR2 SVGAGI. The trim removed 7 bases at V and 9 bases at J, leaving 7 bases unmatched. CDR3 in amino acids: CASTRAGGGEQFF. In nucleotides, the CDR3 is TGTGCCAGCACTCGCGCGGGAGGGGGTGAGCAGTTCTTC.

The CDR3 nucleotides are TGTGCCAGCAGCGTGGCCCTGGGACAGGGAACAGATACGCAGTATTTT. This encodes CASSVALGQGTDTQYF. The genes are TRBV5-6 and TRBJ2-3; 9 nucleotides align to TRBD1. Trimming removed 4 bases from V and 3 bases from J; junction bases left unmatched: 9. The CDR3 consists of 16 residues. Germline V lookup: CDR1 SGHDT, CDR2 YYEEEE.

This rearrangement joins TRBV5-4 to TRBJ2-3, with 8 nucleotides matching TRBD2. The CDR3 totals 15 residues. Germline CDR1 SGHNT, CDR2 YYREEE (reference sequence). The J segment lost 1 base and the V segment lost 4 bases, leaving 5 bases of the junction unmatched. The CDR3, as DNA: TGTGCCAGCAGCCTGGACGGGGGGGGCACAGATACGCAGTATTTT. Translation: CASSLDGGGTDTQYF.

CDR3 in DNA: TGTGCCACCTCACAGGGGACCTCTGGAAACACCATATATTTT. Its translation is CATSQGTSGNTIYF. The V and J genes are TRBV10-3 and TRBJ1-3, with 7 positions matching TRBD1. The trim removed 10 bases at V and 0 bases at J, leaving 6 bases unmatched. The CDR3 has 14 residues. Germline V gene sequence: CDR1 ENHRY, CDR2 SYGVKD.

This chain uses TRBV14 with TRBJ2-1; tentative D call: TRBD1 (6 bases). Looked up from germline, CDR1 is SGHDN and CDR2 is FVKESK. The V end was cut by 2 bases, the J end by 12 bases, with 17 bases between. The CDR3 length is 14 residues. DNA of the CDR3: TGTGCCAGCAGCCAAATTGGGCAGGGGCAACCGCAGTTCTTC. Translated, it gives CASSQIGQGQPQFF.

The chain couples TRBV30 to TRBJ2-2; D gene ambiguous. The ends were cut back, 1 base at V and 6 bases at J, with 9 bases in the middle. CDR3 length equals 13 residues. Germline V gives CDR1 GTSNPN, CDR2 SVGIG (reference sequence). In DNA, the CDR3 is TGTGCCTGGAGTGAATCCGGGTCCGGGGAGCTGTTTTTT. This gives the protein CAWSESGSGELFF.